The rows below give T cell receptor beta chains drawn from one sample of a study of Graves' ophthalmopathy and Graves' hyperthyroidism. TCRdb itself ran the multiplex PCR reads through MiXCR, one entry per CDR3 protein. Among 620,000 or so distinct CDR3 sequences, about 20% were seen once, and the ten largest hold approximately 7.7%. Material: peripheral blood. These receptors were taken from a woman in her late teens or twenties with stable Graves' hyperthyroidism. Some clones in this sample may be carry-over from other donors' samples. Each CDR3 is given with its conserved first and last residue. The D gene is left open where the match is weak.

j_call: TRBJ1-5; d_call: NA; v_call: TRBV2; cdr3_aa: CASSEEENQPQHF
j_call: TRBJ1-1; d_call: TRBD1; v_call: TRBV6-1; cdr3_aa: CASSEDRAGEAFF
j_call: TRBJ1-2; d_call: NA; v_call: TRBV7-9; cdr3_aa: CASSLTGMGYTF
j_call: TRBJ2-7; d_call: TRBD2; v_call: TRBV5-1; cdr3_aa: CASSLEGLPYEQYF
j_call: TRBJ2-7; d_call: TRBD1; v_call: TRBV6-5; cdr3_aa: CASRPGQGFHEQYF
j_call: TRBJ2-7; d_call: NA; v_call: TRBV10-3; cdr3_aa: CAISRNSYEQYF
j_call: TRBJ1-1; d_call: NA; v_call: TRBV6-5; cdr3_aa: CASSYELSHTEAFF
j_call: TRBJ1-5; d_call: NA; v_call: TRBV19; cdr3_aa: CASTPLGGYSNQPQHF
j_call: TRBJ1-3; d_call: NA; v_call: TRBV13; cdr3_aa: CASSLGFYSGNTIYF
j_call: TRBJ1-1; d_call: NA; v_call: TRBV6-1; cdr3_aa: CASSLTGESTEAFF
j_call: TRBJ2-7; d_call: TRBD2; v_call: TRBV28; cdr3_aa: CASSLLAGGPVDEQYF
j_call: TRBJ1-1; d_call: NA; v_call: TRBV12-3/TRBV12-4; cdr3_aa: CASSRGADTEAFF
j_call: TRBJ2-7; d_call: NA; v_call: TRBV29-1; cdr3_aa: CSVTFGGHRDTVSEQYF
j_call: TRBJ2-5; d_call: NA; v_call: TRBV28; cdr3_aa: CASSAPTGFQETQYF
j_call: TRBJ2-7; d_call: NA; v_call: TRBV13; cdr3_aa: CASSQGRATYEQYF
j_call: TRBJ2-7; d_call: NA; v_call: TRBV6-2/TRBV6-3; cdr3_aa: CASSYREFYEQYF
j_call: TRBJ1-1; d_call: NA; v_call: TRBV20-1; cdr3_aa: CSARPAGVAFF
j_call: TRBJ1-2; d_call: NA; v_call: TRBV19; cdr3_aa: CASSMVTGTRERYGYTF
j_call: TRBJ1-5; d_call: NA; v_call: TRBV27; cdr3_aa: CASSYGYNQPQHF
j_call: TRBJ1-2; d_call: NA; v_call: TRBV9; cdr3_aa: CASSPSTGRYGYTF
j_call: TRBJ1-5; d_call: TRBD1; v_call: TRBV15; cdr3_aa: CATSGGSNQSQHF
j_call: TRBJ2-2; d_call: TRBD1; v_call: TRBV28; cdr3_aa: CASKGAGHLSRAHTGELFF
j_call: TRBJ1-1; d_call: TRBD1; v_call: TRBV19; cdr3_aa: CASTPGGYPNTEAFF
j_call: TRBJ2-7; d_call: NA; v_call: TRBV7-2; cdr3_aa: CASSQDYTYEQYF
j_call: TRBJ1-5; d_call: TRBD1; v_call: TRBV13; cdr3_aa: CASSYRQGNQPQHF
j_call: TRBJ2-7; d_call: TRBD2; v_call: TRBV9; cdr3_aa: CASSGGGTSGAREQYF
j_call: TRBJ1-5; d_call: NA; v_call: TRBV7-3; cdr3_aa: CASSLIRSRHNQPQHF
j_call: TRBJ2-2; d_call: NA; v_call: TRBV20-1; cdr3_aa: CSARDLRRGDTGELFF
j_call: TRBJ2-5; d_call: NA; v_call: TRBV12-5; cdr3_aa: CASGFRLQQETQYF
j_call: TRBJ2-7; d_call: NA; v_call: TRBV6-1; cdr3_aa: CASSVEGYLEQYF
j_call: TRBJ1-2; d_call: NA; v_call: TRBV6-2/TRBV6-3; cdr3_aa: CASREDSNYGYTF
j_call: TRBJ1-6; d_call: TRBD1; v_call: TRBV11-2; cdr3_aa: CASRQGQASSPLHF
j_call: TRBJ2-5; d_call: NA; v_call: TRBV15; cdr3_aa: CASRGADQETQYF
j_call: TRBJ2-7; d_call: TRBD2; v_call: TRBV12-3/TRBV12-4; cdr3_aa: CASSSTSGSSYEQYF
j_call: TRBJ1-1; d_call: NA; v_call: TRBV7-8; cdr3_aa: CATGHEDTEACF
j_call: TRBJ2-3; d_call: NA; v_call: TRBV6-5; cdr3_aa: CASSYAFEGGTDTQYF
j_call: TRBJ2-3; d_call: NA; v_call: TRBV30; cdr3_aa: CAWSVISAGADTQYF
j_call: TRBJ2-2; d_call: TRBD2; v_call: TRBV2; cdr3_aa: CASRAGTSTGELFF
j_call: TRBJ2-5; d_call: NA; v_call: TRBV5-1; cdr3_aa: CASSLAPGGLETQYF
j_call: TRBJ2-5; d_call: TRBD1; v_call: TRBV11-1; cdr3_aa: CASSLAYLPRQGAETQYF
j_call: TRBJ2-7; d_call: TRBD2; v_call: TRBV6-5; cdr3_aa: CASSSAGTRSYEQYF
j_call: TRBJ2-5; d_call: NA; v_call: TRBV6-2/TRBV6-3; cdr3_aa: CASSQERQETQYF
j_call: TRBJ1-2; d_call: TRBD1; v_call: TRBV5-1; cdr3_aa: CASSLGQGWYGYTF
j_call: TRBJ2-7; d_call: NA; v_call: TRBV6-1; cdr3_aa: CASTKGYRQYF
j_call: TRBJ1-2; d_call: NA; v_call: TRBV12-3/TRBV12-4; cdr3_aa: CASMGRSYGYTF
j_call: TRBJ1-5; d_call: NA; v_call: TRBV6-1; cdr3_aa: CASSDGRLSNQPQHF
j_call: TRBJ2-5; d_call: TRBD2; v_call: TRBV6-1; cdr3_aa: CASSEIWTSGAQETQYF
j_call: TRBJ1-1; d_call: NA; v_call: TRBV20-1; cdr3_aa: CSAGGRANTEAFF
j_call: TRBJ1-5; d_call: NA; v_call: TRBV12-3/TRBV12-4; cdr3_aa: CASAVGRSNQPQHF
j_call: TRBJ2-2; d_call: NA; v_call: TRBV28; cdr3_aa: CASGDRSRVGELFF
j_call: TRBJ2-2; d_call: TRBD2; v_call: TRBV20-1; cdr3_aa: CSAREGTGELFF
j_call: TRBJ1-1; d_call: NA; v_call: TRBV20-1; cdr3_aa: CSARLEGVGDTEAFF
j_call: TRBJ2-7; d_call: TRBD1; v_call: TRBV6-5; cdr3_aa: CASSYDRDIDEQYF
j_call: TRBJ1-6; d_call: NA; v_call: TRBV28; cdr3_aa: CASHTGYNSPLHF
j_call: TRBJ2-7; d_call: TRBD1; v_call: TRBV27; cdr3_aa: CASNLTSRTGGSYEQYF
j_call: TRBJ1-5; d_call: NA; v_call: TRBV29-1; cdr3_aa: CSVEFCNQPQHF
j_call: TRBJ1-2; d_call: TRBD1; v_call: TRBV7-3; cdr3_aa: CASSAFAGGQDYGYTF
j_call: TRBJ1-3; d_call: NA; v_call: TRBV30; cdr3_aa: CAWAAGVSGNTIYF
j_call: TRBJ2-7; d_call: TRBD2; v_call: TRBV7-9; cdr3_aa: CASSPAGGSYEQCF
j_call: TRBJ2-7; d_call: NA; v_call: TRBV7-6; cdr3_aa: CASSPRSGEQYF